This T cell receptor (beta chain) was profiled in a study of blood T cell repertoires in COVID-19. The method was immunoSEQ multiplex PCR; TCRdb's version includes in-frame clones alone and lacks a portion of them. The data show some 86,000 clones, with roughly 84% seen just once and about 15% held by the top ten. V lost 0 bases to trimming and J lost 1 base, with 12 bases between them. CDR1 and CDR2 from the germline V gene are LNHNV and YYDKDF (reference sequence). The CDR3 has 16 amino acids. This receptor was obtained from a woman in her seventies with acute or convalescent COVID-19. The J gene is TRBJ1-2, the V gene TRBV15; D call uncertain. Input material: peripheral blood. The CDR3 region has the DNA TGTGCCACCAGCAGAGATACCCAGGTTCTTAACTATGGCTACACCTTC. Amino acids: CATSRDTQVLNYGYTF.